The 28 T cell receptor beta chains given below trace back to one sample, sequenced in a study of CDR3 diversity in severe acne. TCRdb re-analysed the PCR reads in MiXCR, keeping a single row per CDR3 protein. Here the sample spans around 100,000 distinct CDR3 sequences, under 60% being singletons. Sequencing was done on a sample of blood. These receptors were collected from a male donor with acne.

This clonotype was picked up a small number of times. The chain uses TRBV28 and TRBJ1-2, with D possibly matching TRBD1 (6 bases). The CDR3 has 15 residues. V dropped 6 bases and J dropped 6 bases, with 20 bases sitting between them. CDR1 is MDHEN and CDR2 is SYDVKM in the germline V gene. CDR3 amino acids: CASREGGLGGHGYTF. The CDR3 coding sequence is TGTGCCAGCAGAGAAGGTGGCCTTGGGGGGCATGGCTACACCTTC.

This clonotype occurred a few times. This sequence joins TRBV29-1 and TRBJ1-2; TRBD1 aligns across 10 bases. The germline V gene encodes CDR1 SQVTM and CDR2 ANQGSEA. V lost 7 bases and J lost 6; bases outside the gene matches: 8. The CDR3 has 13 amino acids. The CDR3 sequence is CSAEPGQGNGYTF. The CDR3 DNA reads TGCAGCGCCGAACCGGGACAGGGGAATGGCTACACCTTC.

This clonotype was seen ten or more times. The rearrangement uses TRBV5-8 and TRBJ1-3; D gene uncertain. Germline CDR1 is SGHTS and CDR2 is YDEGEE. Trimming took off 7 bases at V and 0 bases at J, with 14 bases between the two ends. The CDR3 covers 15 residues. This chain's CDR3 is CASGFLLSSGNTIYF. The CDR3 DNA sequence: TGTGCCAGCGGGTTCCTTCTTAGCTCTGGAAACACCATATATTTT.

V and J are TRBV19 and TRBJ2-1; 11 bases match TRBD2. CDR1 and CDR2 (germline): LNHDA, SQIVND (reference sequence). The CDR3 has 16 residues. After removal of 5 bases from V and 5 bases from J, the junction contained 8 bases not matched to a gene. Written as DNA, the CDR3 is TGTGCCAGTAGTGCGACTAGCGGGACCCTCGACAATGAGCAGTTCTTC. The encoded protein is CASSATSGTLDNEQFF. Full variable domain (rest looked up from reference TRBV19 and TRBJ2-1): DGGITQSPKYLFRKEGQNVTLSCEQNLNHDAMYWYRQDPGQGLRLIYYSQIVNDFQKGDIAEGYSVSREKKESFPLTVTSAQKNPTAFYLCASSATSGTLDNEQFFGPGTRLTVL.

This chain connects TRBV20-1 to TRBJ2-7; D unresolved. V was shortened by 4 bases and J by 3 bases, with 7 bases between the two germline ends. Germline CDR1 reads DFQATT; CDR2 reads SNEGSKA (reference sequence). This CDR3 is 11 amino acids long. The CDR3 here is CSAIDSYEQYF. The DNA of the CDR3 is TGCAGTGCTATAGATAGCTACGAGCAGTACTTC.

The gene calls are TRBV29-1 and TRBJ2-3; 13 nucleotides agree with TRBD2. J lost 12 bases, V lost 1 base, and 28 bases had no gene match. Per germline, CDR1 SQVTM and CDR2 ANQGSEA. The CDR3 spans 21 residues. DNA of the CDR3: TGCAGCGTTGAAGTCCTCCAGCCCCCCTCGGCCACTAGCGGGAGGGCCGTATTTCAGTATTTT. It translates to CSVEVLQPPSATSGRAVFQYF.

Only a few counts were recorded for this clonotype. The chain couples TRBV27 to TRBJ2-7; 7 bases agree with TRBD2. The CDR3 sequence is 15 residues long. V trimming: 1 base; J trimming: 7 bases; junction bases outside the gene matches: 10. The germline V gene has CDR1 MNHEY and CDR2 SMNVEV (reference sequence). The CDR3 protein is CASSLLSGTSTEQYV. The CDR3 DNA reads as TGTGCCAGCAGTTTATTAAGCGGGACCTCTACGGAGCAGTACGTC.

The CDR3 sequence is CASTLGFNTGELFF. CDR3 coding DNA: TGTGCCAGCACCTTGGGTTTTAACACCGGGGAGCTGTTTTTT. The genes are TRBV6-5 and TRBJ2-2; D not certain. The CDR3 loop spans 14 amino acids. V was pared by 7 bases and J by 2 bases, with 11 bases between. Germline V gene data show CDR1 as MNHEY and CDR2 as SVGAGI.

This clonotype came up a few times. The J gene is TRBJ2-1, the V gene TRBV2; the match to TRBD1 covers 9 bases. CDR1 is SNHLY and CDR2 is FYNNEI in the germline V gene. The CDR3 spans 14 residues. V shed 6 bases and J 4 bases; nucleotides not matched to a gene: 4. The CDR3: CASSDRGTYNEQFF. The CDR3 DNA reads TGTGCCAGCAGCGACAGGGGGACGTACAATGAGCAGTTCTTC. The full variable domain, its missing parts supplied by reference TRBV2 and TRBJ2-1, is EPEVTQTPSHQVTQMGQEVILRCVPISNHLYFYWYRQILGQKVEFLVSFYNNEISEKSEIFDDQFSVERPDGSNFTLKIRSTKLEDSAMYFCASSDRGTYNEQFFGPGTRLTVL.

This clonotype has ten or more counts. The chain uses TRBV6-2 or TRBV6-3 and TRBJ2-7, with unresolved D. Germline V gene data show CDR1 as MNHEY and CDR2 as SVGEGT. The CDR3 length is 13 residues. Trimming removed 8 bases from V and 2 bases from J, with 13 bases in between. The CDR3 region has the DNA TGTGCCAGCTCCCAAGATTATGCCTACGAGCAGTACTTC. It yields the protein CASSQDYAYEQYF.

This clonotype was seen only a few times. This chain links TRBV7-8 with TRBJ2-5; D may be TRBD1 (6 bases). Trimming removed 5 bases at V and 9 bases at J, with 13 bases between. Germline V gene sequence: CDR1 SGHVS, CDR2 FQNEAQ. The CDR3 extends over 12 amino acids. CDR3 loop: CASSLDGQPQYF. CDR3 coding DNA: TGTGCCAGCAGCCTAGACGGACAGCCCCAGTACTTC.

The sample holds a few counts of this clonotype. This chain links TRBV20-1 with TRBJ2-7, with D maybe TRBD1 (6 bases). The V gene lost 0 bases and the J gene lost 1 base, with 13 bases spanning the gap. The CDR3 loop spans 15 amino acids. Per germline, CDR1 DFQATT and CDR2 SNEGSKA (reference sequence). The CDR3, as DNA: TGCAGTGCTAGAGATCGAGCAGGGGTTTCCTACGAGCAGTACTTC. As protein: CSARDRAGVSYEQYF.

This clonotype has a count of ten or more. V is TRBV7-3 and J is TRBJ2-3; 9 nucleotides line up with TRBD2. From germline, CDR1 is SGHTA and CDR2 FQGTGA. The V segment lost 3 bases and the J segment 2 bases; nucleotides outside the gene matches: 3. The CDR3 contains 15 residues. This chain's CDR3 is CASSFLAGVTDTQYF. CDR3 nucleotides: TGTGCCAGCAGCTTTTTAGCGGGAGTCACAGATACGCAGTATTTT.

The rearrangement joins TRBV25-1 to TRBJ2-2; D remains unclear. The CDR3 length is 15 residues. Germline lookup yields CDR1 MGHDK and CDR2 SYGVNS. Trimming took 4 bases from V and 4 from J, leaving 13 bases between them. CDR3 coding DNA: TGTGCCAGCAGTGTCGTGTATATAGGCACCGGGGAGCTGTTTTTT. Its protein product is CASSVVYIGTGELFF.

About this clonotype: This may stem from a read error, because a much larger clone lies one nucleotide away. The CDR3 loop is CASSFDGLERLFF. CDR3 DNA sequence: TGTGCCAGCAGTTTTGACGGGTTAGAAAGACTGTTTTTT. The rearrangement joins TRBV12-3 or TRBV12-4 to TRBJ1-4; D uncertain. The CDR3 length is 13 residues.

Note on this clonotype: A read error may produce the germline difference seen at one junction end. The chain has TRBV4-1 and TRBJ1-1; possibly TRBD1 for D (5 bases). The germline CDR1 and CDR2 sequences are MGHRA and YSYEKL. The CDR3 runs 15 residues. DNA for the CDR3: TGCGCCAGCAGCCAAGATCTGGGGGGGTTCACTGAGGCTTTCTTT. Its protein is CASSQDLGGFTEAFF.

The rearrangement links TRBV25-1 to TRBJ2-6; D ambiguous. Trimming cost V 6 bases and J 4 bases, with 7 bases left between them. CDR3 length: 13 amino acids. Germline CDR1 is MGHDK and CDR2 is SYGVNS. DNA of the CDR3: TGTGCCAGCAGCAAGAGAGGGGCCAACGTCCTGACTTTC. It encodes CASSKRGANVLTF.

The rearrangement joins TRBV25-1 to TRBJ1-2; weak D call: TRBD1 (6 bases). V lost 4 bases to trimming and J lost 8 bases, with 11 bases between them. The CDR3 length is 12 residues. Germline CDR1 MGHDK, CDR2 SYGVNS. This chain's CDR3 is CASSGGTTGYTF. Here the CDR3 DNA reads TGTGCCAGCAGTGGGGGGACAACCGGCTACACCTTC.

The table lists this clonotype with many counts. The chain recombines TRBV24-1 with TRBJ2-2; 8 positions match TRBD2. Unmatched junction bases numbered 7, after V lost 3 bases and J lost 5 bases. This CDR3 has 16 amino acids. Germline V CDR1 and CDR2: KGHDR, SFDVKD. The CDR3 nucleotides are TGTGCCACCAGTGATCCTCGGGAGGGCAGAACCGGGGAGCTGTTTTTT. This sequence encodes CATSDPREGRTGELFF.

In the case of this clonotype: The limits of the CDR3 on the DNA are not certain, so only TCRdb's listed CDR3 is given. The rearrangement links TRBV9 to TRBJ2-1; the tabulated D call, TRBD2, remains unverified against the DNA. The germline V gene has CDR1 SGDLS and CDR2 YYNGEE. The CDR3 has 20 residues if both end residues are counted. This CDR3 is CASRSGTHDTQYFGPSGQFF.

J is TRBJ1-5 and V is TRBV7-8, with D unresolved. Germline lookup yields CDR1 SGHVS and CDR2 FQNEAQ. Trimming cost V 4 bases and J 14 bases, with 27 bases left between them. The length of the CDR3 is 16 residues. For the CDR3, the DNA is TGTGCCAGCAGCTCCCGGGTAGCGGGAGGGCCCTCCCATGAGCATTTT. It specifies CASSSRVAGGPSHEHF.

The rearrangement links TRBV7-3 to TRBJ2-3; 12 bases match TRBD2. Germline V lookup: CDR1 SGHTA, CDR2 FQGTGA. V was pared by 8 bases and J by 2 bases, with 20 bases of the junction left unmatched. The CDR3 has 20 residues. CDR3 DNA sequence: TGTGCCAGCGGGTCCCTAGCGGGAGGGCCAACGGGATCCGACACAGATACGCAGTATTTT. Translated, it gives CASGSLAGGPTGSDTDTQYF. Together with reference TRBV7-3 and TRBJ2-3, the CDR3 gives the full variable domain: GAGVSQTPSNKVTEKGKYVELRCDPISGHTALYWYRQSLGQGPEFLIYFQGTGAADDSGLPNDRFFAVRPEGSVSTLKIQRTERGDSAVYLCASGSLAGGPTGSDTDTQYFGPGTRLTVL.

Notes on this clonotype: Being one base from a much bigger clone, this may be a read error. The genes are TRBV6-2 or TRBV6-3 and TRBJ2-7; D may be TRBD1 (5 bases). Germline V gene data show CDR1 as MNHEY and CDR2 as SVGEGT. The CDR3 spans 13 residues. Trimming pared 1 base from V and 2 bases from J, leaving 6 bases between. CDR3 region: CASSYLDTYEQYF. In nucleotides, the CDR3 is TGTGCCAGCAGTTACTTGGACACCTACGAGCAGTACTTC.

This clonotype came up a few times. A much larger clone lies one base from this, so it may be a read error. The chain has TRBV10-3 and TRBJ1-3; TRBD1 agrees at 11 bases. Per the germline V gene, CDR1 is ENHRY and CDR2 is SYGVKD. The CDR3 totals 15 residues. The junction had 5 bases not matched to a gene; V was cut back by 6 bases and J by 4 bases. In DNA form, the CDR3 reads TGTGCCATCAGCCGGGACAGGGGGGGCGGAAACACCATATATTTT. Translating it yields CAISRDRGGGNTIYF.

Within the sample, this clonotype is medium-sized. V usage is TRBV2 and J usage is TRBJ2-5; D remains unclear. Germline V gives CDR1 SNHLY, CDR2 FYNNEI. With 4 bases removed from V and 1 base from J, the gap between germline ends came to 7 bases. This CDR3 comprises 13 residues. The CDR3 loop is CASSVYVQETQYF. Written as DNA, the CDR3 is TGTGCCAGCAGTGTCTACGTCCAAGAGACCCAGTACTTC.

This clonotype is medium-sized within its sample. The rearrangement links TRBV19 to TRBJ2-1; 7 nucleotides align to TRBD2. Germline CDR1 reads LNHDA; CDR2 reads SQIVND (reference sequence). The CDR3 covers 14 residues. V trimming: 1 base; J trimming: 9 bases; junction bases outside the gene matches: 6. CDR3 residues: CASSIAGGSVEQFF. CDR3 bases: TGTGCCAGTAGTATAGCGGGAGGATCTGTTGAGCAGTTCTTC.

About this clonotype itself: A much larger clone sits a single nucleotide away, making a read error possible. The chain combines TRBV7-6 with TRBJ1-1, with no clear D. V lost 8 bases and J lost 4, with 20 bases in between. CDR3 length equals 15 residues. The germline V gene has CDR1 SGHVS and CDR2 FNYEAQ. The CDR3 here is CASGVGPGWGTEAFF. DNA for the CDR3: TGTGCCAGCGGCGTTGGACCCGGCTGGGGCACTGAAGCTTTCTTT.

Concerning this clonotype itself: A much larger clone differs by one base, so this may be a read error. The rearrangement links TRBV7-9 to TRBJ2-1; 7 bases are shared with TRBD2. The CDR3 has 17 amino acids. CDR1 and CDR2 (germline): SEHNR, FQNEAQ (reference sequence). With 3 bases clipped from V and 4 bases from J, the junction kept 12 bases outside the gene matches. The CDR3 loop is CASSFARLADKYNEQFF. In nucleotides, the CDR3 is TGTGCCAGCAGCTTCGCGCGGCTAGCGGATAAGTACAATGAGCAGTTCTTC.